The rows below give T cell receptor beta chains drawn from one sample of a study of blood T cell repertoires in COVID-19. Clones were read by immunoSEQ multiplex PCR, and TCRdb kept only the in-frame ones, dropping some. Here the sample spans 150,000 to 200,000 clones, roughly 90% being singletons. Material for sequencing was PBMCs or T cells enriched from blood (not recorded which). These receptors were taken from a woman aged 18-35 years who had recovered from COVID-19. Each CDR3 is given without its conserved first and last residue.

V | CDR3
TRBV10-3 | AISETDYEQF
TRBV4-1 | ASSPRTGWTTIY
TRBV6-5 | ASSYSRQGESYEQY
TRBV18 | ASSLVGKPNTEAF
TRBV6-5 | ASSSHLAGANQPQH
TRBV5-4 | ASSPGTGVGNTIY
TRBV27 | ASSFSRGYGYT
TRBV10-3 | AISAQEVNTEAF
TRBV5-1 | ASSYGDLRGYT
TRBV11-3 | ASSPYEGDRPYNEQF
TRBV19 | ASTWTGDSYNEQF
TRBV21-1 | ASSIVEQDEKLF
TRBV7-3 | ASSLDSDTGELF
TRBV7-2 | ASSDDRGAGYT
TRBV3-1/TRBV3-2 | ASSQGGGLAGFQETQY
TRBV5-5 | ASSSDIQGTEAF
TRBV7-9 | ASRQDLTGIAF
TRBV5-1 | ASSLVPGLGSNGELF
TRBV2 | ASSGVTGGAETQY
TRBV2 | ASSPGQNYGYT
TRBV30 | AWSPGGGRNSPLH
TRBV4-1 | ASSQGLRETQY
TRBV27 | ASSYGEWSYEQY
TRBV5-1 | ASSLSLQGPYEQY
TRBV10-3 | AISEGRSGEAF
TRBV30 | AWSVGQGKTEAF
TRBV24-1 | ATSDFGTSGVGETQY
TRBV25-1 | ASRANRGSYEQY
TRBV27 | ASSFGGTSTDTQY
TRBV12-3/TRBV12-4 | ASSPQGFGEQY
TRBV6-5 | ASREINRNTEAF